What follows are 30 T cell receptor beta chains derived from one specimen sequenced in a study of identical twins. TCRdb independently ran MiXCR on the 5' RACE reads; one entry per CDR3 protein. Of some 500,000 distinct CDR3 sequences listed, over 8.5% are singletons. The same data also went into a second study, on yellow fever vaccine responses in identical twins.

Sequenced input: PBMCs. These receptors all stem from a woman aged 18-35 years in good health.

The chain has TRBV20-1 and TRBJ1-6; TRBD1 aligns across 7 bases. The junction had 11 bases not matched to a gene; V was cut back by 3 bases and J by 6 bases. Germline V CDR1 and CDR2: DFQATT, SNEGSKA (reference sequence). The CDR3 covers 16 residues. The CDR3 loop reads CSARPTGTALNSPLHF. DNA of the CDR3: TGCAGTGCTAGGCCCACCGGGACAGCACTTAATTCACCCCTCCACTTT.

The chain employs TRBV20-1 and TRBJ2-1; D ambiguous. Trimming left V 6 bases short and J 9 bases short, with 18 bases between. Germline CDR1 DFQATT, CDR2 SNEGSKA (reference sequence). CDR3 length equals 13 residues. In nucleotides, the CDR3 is TGCAGTGCACCCTCCCTTACAGTCACTGAGCAGTTCTTC. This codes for CSAPSLTVTEQFF.

CDR3 sequence (DNA): TGTGCCAGCAGTTTCGGACCGGGCAGACAGGGTTACAATGAGCAGTTCTTC. The encoded protein is CASSFGPGRQGYNEQFF. V is TRBV12-3 or TRBV12-4 and J is TRBJ2-1, with TRBD1 matching over 7 bases. V lost 3 bases, J lost 4 bases, and 12 bases stayed unmatched. This CDR3 is 17 amino acids long.

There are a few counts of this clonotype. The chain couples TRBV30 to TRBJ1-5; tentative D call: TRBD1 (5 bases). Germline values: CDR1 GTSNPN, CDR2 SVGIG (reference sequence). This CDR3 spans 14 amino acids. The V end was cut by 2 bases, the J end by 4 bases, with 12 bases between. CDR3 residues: CAWSPDSPNQPQHF. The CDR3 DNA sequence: TGTGCCTGGAGTCCCGACAGTCCGAATCAGCCCCAGCATTTT.

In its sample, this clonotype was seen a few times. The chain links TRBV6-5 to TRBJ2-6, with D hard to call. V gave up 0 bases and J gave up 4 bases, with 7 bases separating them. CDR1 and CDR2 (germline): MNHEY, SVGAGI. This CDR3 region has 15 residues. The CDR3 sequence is CASSYSTSGANVLTF. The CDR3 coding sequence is TGTGCCAGCAGTTACTCGACTTCAGGGGCCAACGTCCTGACTTTC.

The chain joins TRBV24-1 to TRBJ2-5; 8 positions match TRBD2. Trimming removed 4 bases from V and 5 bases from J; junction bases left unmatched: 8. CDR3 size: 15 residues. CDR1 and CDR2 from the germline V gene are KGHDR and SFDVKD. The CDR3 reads CATSDAGTRGETQYF. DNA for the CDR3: TGTGCCACCAGTGACGCCGGGACTAGGGGGGAGACCCAGTACTTC.

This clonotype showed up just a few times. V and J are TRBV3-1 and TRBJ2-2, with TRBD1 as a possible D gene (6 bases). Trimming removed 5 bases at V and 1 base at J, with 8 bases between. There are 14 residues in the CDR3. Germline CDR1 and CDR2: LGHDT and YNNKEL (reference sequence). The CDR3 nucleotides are TGTGCCAGCAGCAAGGGACAGAACACCGGGGAGCTGTTTTTT. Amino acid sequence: CASSKGQNTGELFF.

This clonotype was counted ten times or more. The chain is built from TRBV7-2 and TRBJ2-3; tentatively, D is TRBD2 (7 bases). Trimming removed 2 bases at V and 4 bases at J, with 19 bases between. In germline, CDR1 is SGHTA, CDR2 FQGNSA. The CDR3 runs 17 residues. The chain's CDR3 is CASSLKGGLGSADTQYF. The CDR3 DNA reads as TGTGCCAGCAGCTTAAAGGGGGGGTTAGGGTCTGCAGATACGCAGTATTTT.

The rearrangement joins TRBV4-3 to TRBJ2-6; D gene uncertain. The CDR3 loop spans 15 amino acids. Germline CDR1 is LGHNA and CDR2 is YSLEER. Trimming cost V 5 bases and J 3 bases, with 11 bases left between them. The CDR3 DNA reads TGCGCCAGCAGCAACATGACAATTGGGGCCAACGTCCTGACTTTC. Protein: CASSNMTIGANVLTF.

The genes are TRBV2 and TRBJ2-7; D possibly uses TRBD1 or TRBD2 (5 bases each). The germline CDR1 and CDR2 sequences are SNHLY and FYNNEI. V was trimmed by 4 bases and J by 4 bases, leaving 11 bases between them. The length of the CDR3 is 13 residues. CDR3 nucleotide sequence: TGTGCCAGCAGTGTCGGGACCCCGTACGAGCAGTACTTC. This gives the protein CASSVGTPYEQYF.

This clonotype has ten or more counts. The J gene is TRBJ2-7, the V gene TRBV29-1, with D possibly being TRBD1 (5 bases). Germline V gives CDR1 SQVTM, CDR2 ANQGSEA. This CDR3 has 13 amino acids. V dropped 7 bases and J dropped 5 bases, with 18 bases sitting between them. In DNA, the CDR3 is TGCAGCGCCAAGACAGTTTCTAGGGACGAGCAGTACTTC. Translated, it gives CSAKTVSRDEQYF.

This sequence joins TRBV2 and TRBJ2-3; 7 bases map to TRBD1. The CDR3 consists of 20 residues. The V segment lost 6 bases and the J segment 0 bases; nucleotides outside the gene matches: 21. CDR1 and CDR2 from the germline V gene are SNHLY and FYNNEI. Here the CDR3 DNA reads TGTGCCAGCAGAGTATCGGGACAGCCGGACGGACTTTCTAGCACAGATACGCAGTATTTT. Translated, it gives CASRVSGQPDGLSSTDTQYF.

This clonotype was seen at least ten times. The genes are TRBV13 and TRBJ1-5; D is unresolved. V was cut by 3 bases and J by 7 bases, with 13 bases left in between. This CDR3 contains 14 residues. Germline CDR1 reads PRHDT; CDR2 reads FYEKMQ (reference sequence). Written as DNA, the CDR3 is TGTGCCAGCAGCTTTGGCACGCCCGGCCAGCCCCAGCATTTT. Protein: CASSFGTPGQPQHF.

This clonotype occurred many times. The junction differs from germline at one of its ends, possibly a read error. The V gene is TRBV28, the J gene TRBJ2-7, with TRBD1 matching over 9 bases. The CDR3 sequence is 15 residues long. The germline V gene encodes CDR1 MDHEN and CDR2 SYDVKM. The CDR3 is CASSFGGTGSFEQYF. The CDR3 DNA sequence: TGTGCCAGCAGTTTTGGCGGGACAGGGTCCTTCGAGCAGTACTTC.

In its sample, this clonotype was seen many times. CDR3 DNA: TGCAGTGCTAGAGGCAGAAAGAGCTCCTACGAGCAGTACTTC. Its translation: CSARGRKSSYEQYF. V gene TRBV20-1 combines with J gene TRBJ2-7; no reliable D call. With 1 base removed from V and 0 bases from J, the gap between germline ends came to 10 bases. The germline V gene encodes CDR1 DFQATT and CDR2 SNEGSKA (reference sequence). The length of the CDR3 is 14 residues.

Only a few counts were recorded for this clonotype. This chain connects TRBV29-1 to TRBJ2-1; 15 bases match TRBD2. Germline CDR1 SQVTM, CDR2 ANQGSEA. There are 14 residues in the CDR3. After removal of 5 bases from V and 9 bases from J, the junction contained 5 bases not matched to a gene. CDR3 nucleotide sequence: TGCAGCGTTACAGGACTAGCGGGAGGGCGTGAGCAGTTCTTC. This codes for CSVTGLAGGREQFF.

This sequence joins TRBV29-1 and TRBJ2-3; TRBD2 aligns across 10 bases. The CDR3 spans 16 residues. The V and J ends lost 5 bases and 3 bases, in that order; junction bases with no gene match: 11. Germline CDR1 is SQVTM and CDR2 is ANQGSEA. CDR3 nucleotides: TGCAGCGTTACTGGACTAGCGGAGGTATCTACAGATACGCAGTATTTT. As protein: CSVTGLAEVSTDTQYF.

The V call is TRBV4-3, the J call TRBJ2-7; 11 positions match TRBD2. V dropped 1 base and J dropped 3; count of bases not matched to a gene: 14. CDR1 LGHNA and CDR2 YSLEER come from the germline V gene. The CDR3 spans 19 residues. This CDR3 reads CASSQGPGTPSGRIYEQYF. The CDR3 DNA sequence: TGCGCCAGCAGCCAAGGGCCTGGGACACCTAGCGGGAGGATCTACGAGCAGTACTTC.

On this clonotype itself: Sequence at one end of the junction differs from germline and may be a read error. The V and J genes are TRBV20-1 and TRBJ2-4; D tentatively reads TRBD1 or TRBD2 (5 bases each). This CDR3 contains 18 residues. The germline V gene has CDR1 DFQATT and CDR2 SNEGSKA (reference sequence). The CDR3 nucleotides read TGCTGTGCTAGAGACCCAGTCACGGGGCCGACGGGGAGTGACATTCAGTACTTC. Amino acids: CCARDPVTGPTGSDIQYF.

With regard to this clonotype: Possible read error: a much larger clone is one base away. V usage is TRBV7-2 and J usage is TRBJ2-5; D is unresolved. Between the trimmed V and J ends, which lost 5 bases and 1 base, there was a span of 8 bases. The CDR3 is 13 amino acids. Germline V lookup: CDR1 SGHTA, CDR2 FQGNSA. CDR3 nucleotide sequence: TGTGCCAGCAGCCGAGGCTGCCAAGAGACCCAGTACTTC. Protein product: CASSRGCQETQYF.

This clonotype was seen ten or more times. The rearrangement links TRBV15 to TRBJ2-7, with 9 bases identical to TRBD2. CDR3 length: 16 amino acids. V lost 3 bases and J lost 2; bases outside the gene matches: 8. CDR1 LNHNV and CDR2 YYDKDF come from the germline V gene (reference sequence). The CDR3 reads CATSSGWAGGPYEQYF. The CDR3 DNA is TGTGCCACCAGCAGCGGATGGGCGGGAGGGCCCTACGAGCAGTACTTC.

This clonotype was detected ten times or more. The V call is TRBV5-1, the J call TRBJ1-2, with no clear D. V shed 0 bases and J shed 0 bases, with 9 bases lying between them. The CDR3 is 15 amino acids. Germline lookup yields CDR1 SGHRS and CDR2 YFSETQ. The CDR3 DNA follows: TGCGCCAGCAGCTTGGCCGGGCGGACTAACTATGGCTACACCTTC. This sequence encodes CASSLAGRTNYGYTF.

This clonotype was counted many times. The CDR3 DNA reads TGTGCCAGCAGCTATACGCTGGGACTAGCGGGAGGGAATTACGAGCAGTACTTC. Protein product: CASSYTLGLAGGNYEQYF. This chain joins TRBV11-1 and TRBJ2-7; TRBD2 matches at 16 bases. The V and J ends lost 4 bases and 4 bases, in that order; junction bases with no gene match: 10. This CDR3 has 18 amino acids. In germline, CDR1 is SGHAT, CDR2 FQDESV (reference sequence).

Here the CDR3 DNA reads TGTGCCAGCAGCGAAAAGTCCACTAAACAAGAGACCCAGTACTTC. The encoded protein is CASSEKSTKQETQYF. This chain uses TRBV9 with TRBJ2-5, with D unresolved. This CDR3 is built from 15 residues. CDR1 and CDR2 (germline): SGDLS, YYNGEE. V was pared by 3 bases and J by 2 bases, with 14 bases between.

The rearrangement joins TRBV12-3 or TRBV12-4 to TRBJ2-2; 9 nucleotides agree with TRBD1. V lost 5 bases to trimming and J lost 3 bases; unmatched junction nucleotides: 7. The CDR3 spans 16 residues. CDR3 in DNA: TGTGCCAGCAGTCCATTGGGGACAGGGTACACCGGGGAGCTGTTTTTT. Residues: CASSPLGTGYTGELFF.

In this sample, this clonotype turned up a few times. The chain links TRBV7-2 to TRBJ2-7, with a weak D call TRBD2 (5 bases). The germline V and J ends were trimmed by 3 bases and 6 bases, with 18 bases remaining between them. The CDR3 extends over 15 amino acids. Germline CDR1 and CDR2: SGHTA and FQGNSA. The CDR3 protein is CASSLTTYLFFEQYF. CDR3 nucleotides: TGTGCCAGCAGCTTGACTACATACCTTTTCTTCGAGCAGTACTTC.

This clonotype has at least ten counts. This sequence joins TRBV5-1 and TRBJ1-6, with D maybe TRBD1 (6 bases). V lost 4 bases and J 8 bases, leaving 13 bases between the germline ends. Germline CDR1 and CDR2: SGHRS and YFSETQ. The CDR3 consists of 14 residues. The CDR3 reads CASSIRGGDSPLHF. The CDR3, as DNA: TGCGCCAGCAGCATCAGGGGTGGCGATTCACCCCTCCACTTT.

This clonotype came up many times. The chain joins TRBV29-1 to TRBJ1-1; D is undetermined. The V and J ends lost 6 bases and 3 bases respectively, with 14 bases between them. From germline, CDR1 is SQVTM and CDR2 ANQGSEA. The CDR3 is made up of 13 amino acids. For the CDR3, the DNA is TGCAGCGTGGAAACAGTATCCGACACTGAAGCTTTCTTT. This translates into CSVETVSDTEAFF.

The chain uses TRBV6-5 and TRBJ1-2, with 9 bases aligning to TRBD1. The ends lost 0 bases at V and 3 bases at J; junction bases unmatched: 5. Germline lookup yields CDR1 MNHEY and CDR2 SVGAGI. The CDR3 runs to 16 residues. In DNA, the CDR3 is TGTGCCAGCAGTTACTCGGTACGGGACAGGGACTATGGCTACACCTTC. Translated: CASSYSVRDRDYGYTF.

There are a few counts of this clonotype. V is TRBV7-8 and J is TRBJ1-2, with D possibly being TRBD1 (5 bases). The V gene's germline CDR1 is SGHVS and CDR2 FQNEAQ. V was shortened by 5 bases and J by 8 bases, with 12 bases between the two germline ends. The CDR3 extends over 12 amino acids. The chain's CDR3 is CASSRGVWGYTF. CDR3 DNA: TGTGCCAGCAGCCGAGGGGTTTGGGGCTACACCTTC.